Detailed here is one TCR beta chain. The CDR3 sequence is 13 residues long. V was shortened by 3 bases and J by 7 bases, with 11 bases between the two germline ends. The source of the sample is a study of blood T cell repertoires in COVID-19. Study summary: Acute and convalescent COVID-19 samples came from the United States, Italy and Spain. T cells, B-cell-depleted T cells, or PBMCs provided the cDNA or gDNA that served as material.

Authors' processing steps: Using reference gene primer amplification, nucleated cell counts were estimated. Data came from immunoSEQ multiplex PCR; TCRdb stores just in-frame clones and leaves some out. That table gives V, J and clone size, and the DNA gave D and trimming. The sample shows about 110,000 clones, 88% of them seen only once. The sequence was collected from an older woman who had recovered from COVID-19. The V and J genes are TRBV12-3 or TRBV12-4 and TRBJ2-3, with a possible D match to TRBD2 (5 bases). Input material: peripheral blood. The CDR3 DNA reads TGTGCCAGCAGTTTTGACTACCTTAATACGCAGTATTTT. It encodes CASSFDYLNTQYF.